The present T cell receptor beta chain was sequenced within a study of identical twins (dated by TCRdb to the mid-2010s). In terms of the full investigation: To test whether fetal clonotypes persist, this study deep-sequenced TCR alpha and beta repertoires from monozygotic twins, from unrelated adults of various ages, and from cord blood. To rule out contamination, the twin experiments were replicated at different times with different library preparation protocols.

Every donor in the study was a healthy Caucasian. Three pairs of female monozygotic twins, all aged about 18 to 30 years, were included in the twin cohort. Peripheral blood mononuclear cells were used as the source from which RNA for TCR libraries was isolated. Comment on this clonotype: Its target antigen remains unknown. Base qualities are missing; no much larger clone stands one base away.

The CDR1 and CDR2 encoded by the germline V gene are SNHLY and FYNNEI. V and J are trimmed by 7 bases and 8 bases, and the gene matches miss 5 bases of the junction. Counted from cysteine to phenylalanine, this CDR3 has 13 amino acids. Of all the DNA, just the CDR3 is kept, 39 bases in frame from base 1. Study-wide findings and limitations: In monozygotic twins, recombination models systematically underestimated out-of-frame TCR alpha sharing, but the models matched the sharing seen between unrelated individuals. Fewer insertions were carried by abundant cord blood beta clonotypes; a weaker similar trend was observed in young adult naive repertoires, while no such trend was observed in memory repertoires. Excess twin sharing in beta out-of-frame sequences was weaker because fewer shared sequences lowered the signal-to-noise ratio. Conclusions relied on cross-sectional statistical analysis, since the same donors could not be followed over many years. Invariant T cells such as MAIT and iNKT could partly confound zero-insertion analyses, though diverse VJ usage argued against this for most clonotypes. Compared with coincidental sharing between unrelated individuals, an excess of low generation-probability sequences was observed among out-of-frame TCR alpha sequences shared between twins.

The library was prepared using 5' RACE. The run used an Illumina HiSeq 2000. Template switching introduced a universal primer binding site; the final cDNA contained a unique molecular identifier, enabling accurate counting of TCR cDNA molecules. Specific primers in the conserved constant-segment region were used to synthesize first-strand cDNA for the TCR alpha and beta chains. To control for contamination, each cDNA library was double barcoded with a SMART-Mk sample barcode plus Illumina barcodes. TruSeq adapter sequences and Illumina sample barcodes were added in two successive PCR steps. TCR alpha and beta cDNA libraries were sequenced on the Illumina HiSeq platform with custom primers. The paper's processing steps were these. Unique molecular identifiers were extracted from raw reads with MiGEC, and CDR3 positions were determined with MiXCR. For each individual, recombination models were inferred using an EM algorithm with the repgenHMM and IGoR tools. The analysis of shared clonotypes was done with the tcR package in R, with sharing normalized by the product of cloneset sizes. To study raw recombination free of thymic and clonal selection effects, out-of-frame nonproductive sequences were analyzed. TCRdb reprocessed the public reads (quality trimming at Q25 with fastp, clone calling with MiXCR) and kept in-frame beta chains. Rows are combined by CDR3 protein, so each entry shows the most common genes and DNA. These V and J calls rely on TCRdb rather than the paper's analysis. This sample has some 600,000 distinct CDR3 sequences in its table, and about 7.1% of those were observed once. The ten largest account for 1.5% to 2% of the sample.

The same data also went into a second study, on yellow fever vaccine responses in identical twins. Drawing on the second study: According to the authors, the vaccine-induced T cell response in identical twins seemed to be partly convergent and partly specific to each individual. The study precisely tracked vaccine-responding T cell clones in identical twins.

In this chain, TRBV2 is recombined with TRBJ2-1; 10 middle bases align to TRBD2. The sample comprised PBMCs. The sequence was collected from a woman between 18 and 29 years old in good health. The CDR3 protein: CASTASGRDEQFF. The bases read TGTGCCAGCACCGCTAGCGGGAGAGATGAGCAGTTCTTC.